A selection of T cell receptor beta chains follows, all from one sample in a study of blood T cell repertoires in COVID-19. The protocol was immunoSEQ multiplex PCR, while the TCRdb copy is restricted to in-frame clones and leaves out a portion. This table has roughly 300,000 clones, approximately 84% appearing once. What was sequenced was peripheral blood. These TCRs come from a human donor with COVID-19, enrolled during active disease. The donor label of this sample is uncertain. Both conserved end residues are part of each CDR3. Each record gives: clone size, D gene, J gene, V gene, CDR3 protein, CDR3 DNA. D genes are given only for firm matches. A row's size may be missing; if present it is once, few, many or a size class.

abundance: NA; d_gene: NA; j_gene: TRBJ1-2; v_gene: TRBV27; CDR3aa: CASNTGNYGYTF; CDR3nt: TGTGCCAGCAATACCGGTAACTATGGCTACACCTTC
abundance: NA; d_gene: NA; j_gene: TRBJ1-3; v_gene: TRBV4-1; CDR3aa: CASSQEAGALGNTIYF; CDR3nt: TGCGCCAGCAGCCAGGAGGCGGGGGCTCTGGGAAACACCATATATTTT
abundance: NA; d_gene: NA; j_gene: TRBJ2-7; v_gene: TRBV10-3; CDR3aa: CASCGRALTDEQYF; CDR3nt: TGTGCCAGCTGCGGCAGAGCCCTTACCGACGAGCAGTACTTC
abundance: NA; d_gene: TRBD2; j_gene: TRBJ2-3; v_gene: TRBV19; CDR3aa: CASSIGGSGRGADTQYF; CDR3nt: TGTGCCAGTAGTATCGGGGGGTCAGGCCGCGGGGCAGATACGCAGTATTTT
abundance: NA; d_gene: NA; j_gene: TRBJ2-2; v_gene: TRBV11-2; CDR3aa: CASSFRVVGTGELFF; CDR3nt: TGTGCCAGCAGCTTCCGGGTTGTGGGCACCGGGGAGCTGTTTTTT
abundance: NA; d_gene: NA; j_gene: TRBJ2-1; v_gene: TRBV11-3; CDR3aa: CASTLGPGSGEQFF; CDR3nt: TGTGCCAGCACCCTAGGGCCGGGGTCGGGTGAGCAGTTCTTC
abundance: once; d_gene: NA; j_gene: TRBJ1-1; v_gene: TRBV19; CDR3aa: CASSIDRREMNTEAFF; CDR3nt: TGTGCCAGTAGTATAGATCGTAGGGAGATGAACACTGAAGCTTTCTTT
abundance: many; d_gene: NA; j_gene: TRBJ2-2; v_gene: TRBV19; CDR3aa: CASSPPSGELFF; CDR3nt: TGTGCCAGTAGTCCTCCGAGCGGGGAGCTGTTTTTT
abundance: NA; d_gene: NA; j_gene: TRBJ2-4; v_gene: TRBV7-2; CDR3aa: CASSSTGGLAKNIQYF; CDR3nt: TGTGCCAGCAGCTCAACCGGGGGTCTGGCCAAAAACATTCAGTACTTC
abundance: NA; d_gene: TRBD2; j_gene: TRBJ2-1; v_gene: TRBV4-2; CDR3aa: CASSLFSSGSGNEQFF; CDR3nt: TGTGCCAGCAGCCTGTTTTCTAGCGGGAGCGGGAATGAGCAGTTCTTC
abundance: NA; d_gene: TRBD1; j_gene: TRBJ2-2; v_gene: TRBV2; CDR3aa: CASSESRAGGYGELFF; CDR3nt: TGTGCCAGCAGTGAAAGTAGGGCAGGGGGCTATGGGGAGCTGTTTTTT
abundance: NA; d_gene: TRBD2; j_gene: TRBJ2-7; v_gene: TRBV9; CDR3aa: CASSEGVWAGGPYEQYF; CDR3nt: TGTGCCAGCAGCGAAGGGGTTTGGGCGGGAGGACCCTACGAGCAGTACTTC
abundance: NA; d_gene: NA; j_gene: TRBJ2-1; v_gene: TRBV19; CDR3aa: CASTRGQNNEQFF; CDR3nt: TGTGCCAGTACAAGGGGCCAAAACAATGAGCAGTTCTTC
abundance: NA; d_gene: NA; j_gene: TRBJ2-2; v_gene: TRBV19; CDR3aa: CASSPSSANTGELFF; CDR3nt: TGTGCCAGTAGTCCAAGCAGCGCGAACACCGGGGAGCTGTTTTTT
abundance: NA; d_gene: TRBD2; j_gene: TRBJ2-2; v_gene: TRBV27; CDR3aa: CASSLKRGGTGELFF; CDR3nt: TGTGCCAGCAGTTTAAAGCGGGGAGGAACCGGGGAGCTGTTTTTT
abundance: NA; d_gene: TRBD1; j_gene: TRBJ2-1; v_gene: TRBV7-3; CDR3aa: CASSLMGQEYNEQFF; CDR3nt: TGTGCCAGCAGCTTAATGGGACAGGAGTACAATGAGCAGTTCTTC
abundance: NA; d_gene: TRBD2; j_gene: TRBJ2-7; v_gene: TRBV15; CDR3aa: CATSRGTSGSDEQYF; CDR3nt: TGTGCCACCAGCAGAGGTACTAGCGGGAGTGACGAGCAGTACTTC
abundance: once; d_gene: TRBD1; j_gene: TRBJ1-5; v_gene: TRBV6-2/TRBV6-3; CDR3aa: CASSSTGTNQPQHF; CDR3nt: TGTGCCAGCAGCTCGACAGGGACCAATCAGCCCCAGCATTTT
abundance: NA; d_gene: NA; j_gene: TRBJ1-2; v_gene: TRBV12-3/TRBV12-4; CDR3aa: CASRPDGDGYTF; CDR3nt: TGTGCCAGCAGACCCGACGGGGATGGCTACACCTTC
abundance: NA; d_gene: TRBD2; j_gene: TRBJ2-2; v_gene: TRBV3-1/TRBV3-2; CDR3aa: CASGTQYTGELFF; CDR3nt: TGTGCGAGCGGGACTCAGTACACCGGGGAGCTGTTTTTT
abundance: few; d_gene: NA; j_gene: TRBJ1-1; v_gene: TRBV7-8; CDR3aa: CASSSRRGTEAFF; CDR3nt: TGTGCCAGCAGCTCTCGGCGGGGCACTGAAGCTTTCTTT
abundance: NA; d_gene: NA; j_gene: TRBJ1-1; v_gene: TRBV6-1; CDR3aa: CASSDPSMNTEAFF; CDR3nt: TGTGCCAGCAGTGATCCATCTATGAACACTGAAGCTTTCTTT
abundance: NA; d_gene: TRBD1; j_gene: TRBJ1-1; v_gene: TRBV7-2; CDR3aa: CASSSGGAATEAFF; CDR3nt: TGTGCCAGCAGCTCAGGGGGCGCGGCGACTGAAGCTTTCTTT
abundance: NA; d_gene: TRBD2; j_gene: TRBJ2-1; v_gene: TRBV10-1; CDR3aa: CASSEGGSRNNEQFF; CDR3nt: TGCGCCAGCAGTGAAGGCGGGAGCCGTAATAATGAGCAGTTCTTC
abundance: NA; d_gene: TRBD2; j_gene: TRBJ2-1; v_gene: TRBV19; CDR3aa: CASSIDRGVTGGTFF; CDR3nt: TGTGCCAGTAGTATAGATCGGGGCGTCACGGGAGGCACGTTCTTC
abundance: NA; d_gene: NA; j_gene: TRBJ1-5; v_gene: TRBV7-8; CDR3aa: CASSIQGRGGPQHF; CDR3nt: TGTGCCAGCAGCATACAAGGGAGGGGAGGGCCCCAGCATTTT
abundance: NA; d_gene: TRBD1; j_gene: TRBJ1-4; v_gene: TRBV6-2/TRBV6-3; CDR3aa: CASSYSGTGEGEKLFF; CDR3nt: TGTGCCAGCAGTTACTCTGGGACAGGGGAAGGTGAAAAACTGTTTTTT
abundance: NA; d_gene: TRBD2; j_gene: TRBJ2-3; v_gene: TRBV5-1; CDR3aa: CASSGGLAGVSDTQYF; CDR3nt: TGCGCCAGCAGCGGGGGACTAGCGGGAGTCTCAGATACGCAGTATTTT
abundance: NA; d_gene: NA; j_gene: TRBJ2-1; v_gene: TRBV29-1; CDR3aa: CSVGARSWPHYEQFF; CDR3nt: TGCAGCGTTGGGGCCAGAAGTTGGCCCCATTATGAGCAGTTCTTC
abundance: NA; d_gene: NA; j_gene: TRBJ2-3; v_gene: TRBV11-2; CDR3aa: CASSSTGNTQYF; CDR3nt: TGTGCCAGCAGTTCGACCGGGAATACGCAGTATTTT
abundance: NA; d_gene: TRBD2; j_gene: TRBJ2-6; v_gene: TRBV10-1; CDR3aa: CASSETRLAGTSGANVLTF; CDR3nt: TGCGCCAGCAGTGAAACCCGACTAGCGGGGACCTCTGGGGCCAACGTCCTGACTTTC
abundance: NA; d_gene: NA; j_gene: TRBJ1-1; v_gene: TRBV9; CDR3aa: CASSVVWNTEAFF; CDR3nt: TGTGCCAGCAGCGTAGTATGGAACACTGAAGCTTTCTTT
abundance: once; d_gene: NA; j_gene: TRBJ1-4; v_gene: TRBV3-1/TRBV3-2; CDR3aa: CASSQGRRDEKLFF; CDR3nt: TGTGCCAGCAGCCAAGGACGCAGGGATGAAAAACTGTTTTTT
abundance: NA; d_gene: TRBD1; j_gene: TRBJ2-7; v_gene: TRBV23-1; CDR3aa: CASSQSRTGGSYEQYF; CDR3nt: TGCGCCAGCAGTCAATCGCGGACAGGGGGCTCCTACGAGCAGTACTTC
abundance: NA; d_gene: TRBD1; j_gene: TRBJ2-7; v_gene: TRBV7-9; CDR3aa: CASSTGTGVGEQYF; CDR3nt: TGTGCCAGCAGCACCGGGACAGGGGTCGGCGAGCAGTACTTC
abundance: once; d_gene: TRBD1; j_gene: TRBJ1-5; v_gene: TRBV6-5; CDR3aa: CATSWDREIQPQHF; CDR3nt: TGTGCCACCTCTTGGGACAGGGAGATTCAGCCCCAGCATTTT
abundance: NA; d_gene: NA; j_gene: TRBJ2-1; v_gene: TRBV3-1/TRBV3-2; CDR3aa: CASSYLGARGQNEQFF; CDR3nt: TGTGCCAGCAGCTACTTGGGGGCGAGGGGACAAAATGAGCAGTTCTTC
abundance: NA; d_gene: TRBD1; j_gene: TRBJ1-5; v_gene: TRBV7-2; CDR3aa: CASSSPGGMYQPQHF; CDR3nt: TGTGCCAGCAGCTCTCCAGGGGGCATGTATCAGCCCCAGCATTTT
abundance: NA; d_gene: TRBD2; j_gene: TRBJ2-7; v_gene: TRBV14; CDR3aa: CASSQPGTSGRAVYEQYF; CDR3nt: TGTGCCAGCAGCCAGCCGGGGACTAGCGGGAGGGCTGTCTACGAGCAGTACTTC
abundance: NA; d_gene: NA; j_gene: TRBJ2-1; v_gene: TRBV19; CDR3aa: CASSLGQNNEQFF; CDR3nt: TGTGCCAGTAGTCTCGGACAGAACAATGAGCAGTTCTTC
abundance: NA; d_gene: TRBD1; j_gene: TRBJ2-2; v_gene: TRBV5-1; CDR3aa: CASSLRTRQGSGELFF; CDR3nt: TGCGCCAGCAGCTTGAGAACGAGACAGGGGTCCGGGGAGCTGTTTTTT
abundance: NA; d_gene: TRBD1; j_gene: TRBJ2-2; v_gene: TRBV7-3; CDR3aa: CASSPGQGTGELFF; CDR3nt: TGTGCCAGCAGCCCGGGACAGGGCACCGGGGAGCTGTTTTTT
abundance: few; d_gene: TRBD1; j_gene: TRBJ2-7; v_gene: TRBV28; CDR3aa: CASSPHRGRFWYYEQYF; CDR3nt: TGTGCCAGCAGTCCACACAGGGGGAGGTTTTGGTACTACGAGCAGTACTTC
abundance: NA; d_gene: NA; j_gene: TRBJ1-5; v_gene: TRBV2; CDR3aa: CASTAGLHQPQHF; CDR3nt: TGTGCCAGCACCGCGGGGCTGCATCAGCCCCAGCATTTT
abundance: NA; d_gene: NA; j_gene: TRBJ1-1; v_gene: TRBV7-2; CDR3aa: CASSLGRLNTEAFF; CDR3nt: TGTGCCAGCAGCTTGGGGCGATTGAACACTGAAGCTTTCTTT
abundance: few; d_gene: NA; j_gene: TRBJ1-5; v_gene: TRBV28; CDR3aa: CASTVLNQPQHF; CDR3nt: TGTGCCAGCACAGTCTTAAATCAGCCCCAGCATTTT
abundance: NA; d_gene: NA; j_gene: TRBJ2-5; v_gene: TRBV4-2; CDR3aa: CASSQGLAAFQETQYF; CDR3nt: TGTGCCAGCAGCCAAGGGTTAGCGGCCTTCCAAGAGACCCAGTACTTC
abundance: NA; d_gene: NA; j_gene: TRBJ2-3; v_gene: TRBV7-3; CDR3aa: CASSLASVSGTDTQYF; CDR3nt: TGTGCCAGCAGCTTAGCAAGTGTATCGGGCACAGATACGCAGTATTTT
abundance: NA; d_gene: TRBD1; j_gene: TRBJ2-7; v_gene: TRBV6-6; CDR3aa: CASSPTPHRGSSYEQYF; CDR3nt: TGTGCCAGCAGTCCGACCCCTCACAGGGGGTCTAGCTACGAGCAGTACTTC